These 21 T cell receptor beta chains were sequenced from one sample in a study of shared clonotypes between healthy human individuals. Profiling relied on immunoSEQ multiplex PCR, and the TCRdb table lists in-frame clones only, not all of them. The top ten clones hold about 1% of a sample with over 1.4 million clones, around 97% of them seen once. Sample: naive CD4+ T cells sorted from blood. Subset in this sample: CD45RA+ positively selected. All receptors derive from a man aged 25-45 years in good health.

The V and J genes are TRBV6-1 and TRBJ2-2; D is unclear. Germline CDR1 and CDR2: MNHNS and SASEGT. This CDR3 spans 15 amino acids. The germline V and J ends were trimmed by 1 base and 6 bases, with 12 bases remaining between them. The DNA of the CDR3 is TGTGCCAGCAGTGAAGGGACGGATTTATCCGGGGAGCTGTTTTTT. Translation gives CASSEGTDLSGELFF.

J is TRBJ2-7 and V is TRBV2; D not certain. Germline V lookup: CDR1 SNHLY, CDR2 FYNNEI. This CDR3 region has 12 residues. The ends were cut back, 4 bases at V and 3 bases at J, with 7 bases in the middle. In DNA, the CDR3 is TGTGCCAGCAGTGCCACTCTCTACGAGCAGTACTTC. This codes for CASSATLYEQYF.

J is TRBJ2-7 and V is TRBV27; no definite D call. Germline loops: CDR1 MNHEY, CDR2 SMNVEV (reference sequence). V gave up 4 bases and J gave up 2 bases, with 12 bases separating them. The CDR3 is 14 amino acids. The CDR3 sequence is CASSYTTAAYEQYF. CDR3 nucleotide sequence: TGTGCCAGCAGTTACACGACCGCGGCCTACGAGCAGTACTTC.

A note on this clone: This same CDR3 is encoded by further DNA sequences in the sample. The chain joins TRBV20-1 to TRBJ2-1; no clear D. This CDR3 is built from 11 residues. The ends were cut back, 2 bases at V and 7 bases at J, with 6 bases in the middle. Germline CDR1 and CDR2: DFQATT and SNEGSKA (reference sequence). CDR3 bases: TGCAGTGCTAGACGCAGTAATGAGCAGTTCTTC. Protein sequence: CSARRSNEQFF.

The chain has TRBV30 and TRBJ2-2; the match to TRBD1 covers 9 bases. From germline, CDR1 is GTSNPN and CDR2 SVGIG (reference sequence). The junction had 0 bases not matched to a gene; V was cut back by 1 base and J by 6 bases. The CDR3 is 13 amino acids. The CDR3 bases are TGTGCCTGGAGTGGACAGGGGGCCGGGGAGCTGTTTTTT. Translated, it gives CAWSGQGAGELFF.

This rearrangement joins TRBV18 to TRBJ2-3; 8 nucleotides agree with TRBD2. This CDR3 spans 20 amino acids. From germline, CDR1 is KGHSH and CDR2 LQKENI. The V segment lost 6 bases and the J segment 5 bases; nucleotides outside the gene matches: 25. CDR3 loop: CASSRKVGDLIGLAGDTQYF. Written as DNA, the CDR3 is TGTGCCAGCTCTCGCAAAGTAGGGGACCTAATCGGACTAGCCGGAGATACGCAGTATTTT.

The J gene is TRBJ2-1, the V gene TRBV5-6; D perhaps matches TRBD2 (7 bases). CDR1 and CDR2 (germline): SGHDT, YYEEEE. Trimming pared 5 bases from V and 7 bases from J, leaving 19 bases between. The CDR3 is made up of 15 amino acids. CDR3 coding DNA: TGTGCCAGCAGTTCAAGGGGGGGCGCTTATAATGAGCAGTTCTTC. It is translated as CASSSRGGAYNEQFF.

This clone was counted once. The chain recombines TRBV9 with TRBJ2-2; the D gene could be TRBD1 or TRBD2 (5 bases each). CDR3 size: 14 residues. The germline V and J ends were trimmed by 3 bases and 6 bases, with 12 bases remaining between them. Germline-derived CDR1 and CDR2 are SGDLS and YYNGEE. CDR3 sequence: CASSGPQGPGELFF. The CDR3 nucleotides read TGTGCCAGCAGCGGGCCTCAGGGACCCGGGGAGCTGTTTTTT.

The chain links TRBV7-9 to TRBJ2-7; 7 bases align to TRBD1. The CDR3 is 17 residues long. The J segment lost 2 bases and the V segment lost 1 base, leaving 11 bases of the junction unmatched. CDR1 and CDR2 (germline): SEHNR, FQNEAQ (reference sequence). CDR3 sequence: CASSLGGATGRTYEQYF. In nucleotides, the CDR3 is TGTGCCAGCAGCTTAGGGGGTGCGACAGGGCGAACCTACGAGCAGTACTTC.

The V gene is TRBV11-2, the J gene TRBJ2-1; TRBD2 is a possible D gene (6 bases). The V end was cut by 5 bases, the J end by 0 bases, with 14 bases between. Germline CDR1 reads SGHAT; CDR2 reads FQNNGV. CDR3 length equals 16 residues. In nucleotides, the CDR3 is TGTGCCAGCAGCGGACGGGCGGGGATCTCCTACAATGAGCAGTTCTTC. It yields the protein CASSGRAGISYNEQFF.

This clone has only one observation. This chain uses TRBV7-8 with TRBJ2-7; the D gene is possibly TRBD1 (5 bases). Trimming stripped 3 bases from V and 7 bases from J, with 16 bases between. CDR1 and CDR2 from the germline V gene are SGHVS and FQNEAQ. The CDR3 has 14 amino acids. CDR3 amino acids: CASSFPDKGGEQYF. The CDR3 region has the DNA TGTGCCAGCAGCTTTCCGGACAAGGGTGGGGAGCAGTACTTC.

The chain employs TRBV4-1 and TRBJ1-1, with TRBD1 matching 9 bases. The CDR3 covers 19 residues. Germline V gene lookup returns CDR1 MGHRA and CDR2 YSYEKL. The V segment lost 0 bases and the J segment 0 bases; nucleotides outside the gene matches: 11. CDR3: CASSQDRSPGQGLNTEAFF. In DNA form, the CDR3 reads TGCGCCAGCAGCCAAGATCGCAGCCCGGGACAGGGATTGAACACTGAAGCTTTCTTT.

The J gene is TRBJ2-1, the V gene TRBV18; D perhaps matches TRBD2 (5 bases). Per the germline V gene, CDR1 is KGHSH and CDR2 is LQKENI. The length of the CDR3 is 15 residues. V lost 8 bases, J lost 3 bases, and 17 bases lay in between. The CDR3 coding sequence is TGTGCCAGCCCAAGTGAGGGAACCAACTACAATGAGCAGTTCTTC. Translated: CASPSEGTNYNEQFF.

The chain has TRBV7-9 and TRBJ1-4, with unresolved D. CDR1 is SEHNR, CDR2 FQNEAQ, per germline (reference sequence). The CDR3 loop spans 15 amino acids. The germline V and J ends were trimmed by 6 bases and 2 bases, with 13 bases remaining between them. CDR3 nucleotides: TGTGCCAGCAGGGCCGACATTGGGACTAATGAAAAACTGTTTTTT. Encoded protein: CASRADIGTNEKLFF.

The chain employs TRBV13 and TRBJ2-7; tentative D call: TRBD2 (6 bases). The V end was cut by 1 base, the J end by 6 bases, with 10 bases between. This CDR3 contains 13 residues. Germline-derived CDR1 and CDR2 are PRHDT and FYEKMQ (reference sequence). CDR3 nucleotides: TGTGCCAGCAGCTTAGAGCGGGTGGGCGAGCAGTACTTC. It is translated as CASSLERVGEQYF.

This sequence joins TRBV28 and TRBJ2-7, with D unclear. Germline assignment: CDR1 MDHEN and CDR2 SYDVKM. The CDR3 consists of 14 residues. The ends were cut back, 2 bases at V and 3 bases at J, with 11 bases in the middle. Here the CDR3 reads CASSLRPYVYEQYF. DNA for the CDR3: TGTGCCAGCAGTTTACGGCCTTACGTCTACGAGCAGTACTTC. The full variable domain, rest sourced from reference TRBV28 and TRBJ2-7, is DVKVTQSSRYLVKRTGEKVFLECVQDMDHENMFWYRQDPGLGLRLIYFSYDVKMKEKGDIPEGYSVSREKKERFSLILESASTNQTSMYLCASSLRPYVYEQYFGPGTRLTVT.

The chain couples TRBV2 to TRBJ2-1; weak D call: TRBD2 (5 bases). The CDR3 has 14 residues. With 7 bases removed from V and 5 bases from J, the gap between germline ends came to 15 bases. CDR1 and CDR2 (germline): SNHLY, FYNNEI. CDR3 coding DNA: TGTGCCAGCACTGAGAGGAGGTCAAACAATGAGCAGTTCTTC. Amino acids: CASTERRSNNEQFF.

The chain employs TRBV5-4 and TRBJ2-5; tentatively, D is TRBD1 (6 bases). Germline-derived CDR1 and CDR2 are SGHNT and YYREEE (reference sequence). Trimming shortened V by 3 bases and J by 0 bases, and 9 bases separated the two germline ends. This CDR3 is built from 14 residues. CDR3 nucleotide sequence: TGTGCCAGCAGCTCCCGGACAGACCAAGAGACCCAGTACTTC. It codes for CASSSRTDQETQYF.

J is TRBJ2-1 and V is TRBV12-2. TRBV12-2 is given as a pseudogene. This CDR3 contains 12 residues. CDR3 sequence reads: CASHPNPNEQFF. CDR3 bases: TGTGCAAGTCATCCCAACCCCAATGAGCAGTTCTTC.

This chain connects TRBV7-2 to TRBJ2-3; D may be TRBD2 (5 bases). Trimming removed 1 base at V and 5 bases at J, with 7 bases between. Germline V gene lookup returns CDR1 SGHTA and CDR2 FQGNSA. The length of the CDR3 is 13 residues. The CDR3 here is CASSLVGRDTQYF. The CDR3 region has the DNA TGTGCCAGCAGCTTAGTGGGGAGAGATACGCAGTATTTT.

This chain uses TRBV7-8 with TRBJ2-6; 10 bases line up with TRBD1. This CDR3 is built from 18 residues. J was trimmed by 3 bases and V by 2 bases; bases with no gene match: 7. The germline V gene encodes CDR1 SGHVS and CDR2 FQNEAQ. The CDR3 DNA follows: TGTGCCAGCAGCTTAATCGACAGGGGGCTTCATGGGGCCAACGTCCTGACTTTC. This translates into CASSLIDRGLHGANVLTF.